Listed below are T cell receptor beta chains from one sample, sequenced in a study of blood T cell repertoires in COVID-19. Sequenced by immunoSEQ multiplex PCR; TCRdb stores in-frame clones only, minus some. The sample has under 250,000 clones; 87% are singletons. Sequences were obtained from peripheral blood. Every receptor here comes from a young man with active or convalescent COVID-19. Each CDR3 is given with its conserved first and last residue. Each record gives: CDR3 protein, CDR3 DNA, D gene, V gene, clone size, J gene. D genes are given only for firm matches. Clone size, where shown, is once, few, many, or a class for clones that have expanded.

CDR3aa: CASSDHSNSPLHF
CDR3nt: TGTGCCAGCAGTGATCACAGTAATTCACCCCTCCACTTT
d_gene: .
v_gene: TRBV6-1
abundance: .
j_gene: TRBJ1-6

CDR3aa: CASSRMTGGNGGTEAFF
CDR3nt: TGTGCCAGCAGCCGAATGACAGGGGGAAATGGAGGTACTGAAGCTTTCTTT
d_gene: TRBD1
v_gene: TRBV4-2
abundance: .
j_gene: TRBJ1-1

CDR3aa: CASGGQGINTIYF
CDR3nt: TGTGCCAGCGGGGGACAGGGAATAAACACCATATATTTT
d_gene: TRBD1
v_gene: TRBV9
abundance: .
j_gene: TRBJ1-3

CDR3aa: CSVRGFGGELFF
CDR3nt: TGCAGCGTCCGAGGCTTTGGCGGGGAGCTGTTTTTT
d_gene: .
v_gene: TRBV29-1
abundance: .
j_gene: TRBJ2-2

CDR3aa: CASSIGTGRYSNQPQHF
CDR3nt: TGTGCCAGTAGTATAGGGACAGGTAGATATAGCAATCAGCCCCAGCATTTT
d_gene: TRBD1
v_gene: TRBV19
abundance: .
j_gene: TRBJ1-5

CDR3aa: CASSCRDRGPDSPLHF
CDR3nt: TGTGCCAGCAGCTGCCGGGACAGAGGACCCGATTCACCCCTCCACTTT
d_gene: TRBD1
v_gene: TRBV11-3
abundance: .
j_gene: TRBJ1-6

CDR3aa: CASSLGQYTGELFF
CDR3nt: TGTGCCAGCAGTTTAGGGCAGTACACCGGGGAGCTGTTTTTT
d_gene: .
v_gene: TRBV28
abundance: .
j_gene: TRBJ2-2

CDR3aa: CASRLQGDTEAFF
CDR3nt: TGTGCCAGCAGGTTGCAGGGGGACACTGAAGCTTTCTTT
d_gene: TRBD1
v_gene: TRBV2
abundance: .
j_gene: TRBJ1-1

CDR3aa: CASRVQSGKLFF
CDR3nt: TGTGCCAGCAGGGTTCAAAGCGGGAAGTTGTTCTTC
d_gene: TRBD2
v_gene: TRBV28
abundance: .
j_gene: TRBJ2-1

CDR3aa: CASSQARRQLYEKLFF
CDR3nt: TGTGCCAGCAGCCAAGCTCGACGACAGCTCTATGAAAAACTGTTTTTT
d_gene: .
v_gene: TRBV4-2
abundance: few
j_gene: TRBJ1-4

CDR3aa: CASSRRQGRNEQFF
CDR3nt: TGTGCCAGCAGCCGTCGACAGGGGAGGAATGAGCAGTTCTTC
d_gene: TRBD1
v_gene: TRBV5-5
abundance: .
j_gene: TRBJ2-1

CDR3aa: CASSPPQVMNTEAFF
CDR3nt: TGTGCCAGCTCACCACCGCAGGTCATGAACACTGAAGCTTTCTTT
d_gene: .
v_gene: TRBV18
abundance: few
j_gene: TRBJ1-1

CDR3aa: CASIRPGAPYEQYF
CDR3nt: TGTGCCAGCATAAGACCGGGAGCCCCCTACGAGCAGTACTTC
d_gene: .
v_gene: TRBV6-5
abundance: .
j_gene: TRBJ2-7

CDR3aa: CASSSPLGLKETQYF
CDR3nt: TGCGCCAGCAGCAGCCCCCTGGGCCTCAAAGAGACCCAGTACTTC
d_gene: .
v_gene: TRBV5-1
abundance: .
j_gene: TRBJ2-5

CDR3aa: CASSSPSEEETQYF
CDR3nt: TGTGCCAGCAGCTCCCCGTCGGAGGAAGAGACCCAGTACTTC
d_gene: .
v_gene: TRBV5-6
abundance: .
j_gene: TRBJ2-5

CDR3aa: CASSMFSGGTDTQYF
CDR3nt: TGTGCCAGTAGTATGTTTAGCGGGGGCACAGATACGCAGTATTTT
d_gene: TRBD2
v_gene: TRBV19
abundance: .
j_gene: TRBJ2-3

CDR3aa: CASSQLGRGGRQPQHF
CDR3nt: TGCGCCAGCAGCCAACTTGGTCGTGGAGGTCGTCAGCCCCAGCATTTT
d_gene: .
v_gene: TRBV4-3
abundance: .
j_gene: TRBJ1-5

CDR3aa: CASGPRGNEKLFF
CDR3nt: TGTGCCAGCGGGCCCAGGGGTAATGAAAAACTGTTTTTT
d_gene: .
v_gene: TRBV27
abundance: .
j_gene: TRBJ1-4

CDR3aa: CASSLADSADTQYF
CDR3nt: TGCGCCAGCAGCTTGGCCGACTCAGCAGATACGCAGTATTTT
d_gene: .
v_gene: TRBV5-1
abundance: .
j_gene: TRBJ2-3

CDR3aa: CASSTEVNIQYF
CDR3nt: TGTGCCAGCAGTACGGAGGTTAACATTCAGTACTTC
d_gene: .
v_gene: TRBV12-3/TRBV12-4
abundance: .
j_gene: TRBJ2-4

CDR3aa: CASSRQSPYGYTF
CDR3nt: TGTGCCAGCAGCCGACAGAGTCCCTATGGCTACACCTTC
d_gene: .
v_gene: TRBV28
abundance: .
j_gene: TRBJ1-2

CDR3aa: CASSLLSGSYYTEAFF
CDR3nt: TGTGCCAGCAGCTTGCTGTCAGGCAGTTACTACACTGAAGCTTTCTTT
d_gene: .
v_gene: TRBV5-6
abundance: .
j_gene: TRBJ1-1

CDR3aa: CASSLLTGGPSQYF
CDR3nt: TGTGCCAGCAGTTTATTAACGGGAGGGCCGTCCCAGTACTTC
d_gene: TRBD2
v_gene: TRBV28
abundance: few
j_gene: TRBJ2-7

CDR3aa: CSAPTAGGMADTQYF
CDR3nt: TGCAGCGCACCCACGGCGGGGGGAATGGCAGATACGCAGTATTTT
d_gene: TRBD2
v_gene: TRBV29-1
abundance: .
j_gene: TRBJ2-3

CDR3aa: CASSQDLNRAYEQYF
CDR3nt: TGCGCCAGCAGCCAAGATCTTAACAGGGCCTACGAGCAGTACTTC
d_gene: .
v_gene: TRBV4-3
abundance: .
j_gene: TRBJ2-7

CDR3aa: CASTPGQTNYGYTF
CDR3nt: TGTGCCAGCACCCCGGGACAGACTAACTATGGCTACACCTTC
d_gene: TRBD1
v_gene: TRBV7-2
abundance: .
j_gene: TRBJ1-2

CDR3aa: CASSLRLAGDYEQYF
CDR3nt: TGTGCCAGCAGCTTAAGGCTAGCGGGGGACTACGAGCAGTACTTC
d_gene: TRBD2
v_gene: TRBV7-2
abundance: .
j_gene: TRBJ2-7

CDR3aa: CASSLIAGPDYEQYF
CDR3nt: TGTGCCAGCAGCCTTATAGCGGGACCGGACTACGAGCAGTACTTC
d_gene: TRBD2
v_gene: TRBV27
abundance: .
j_gene: TRBJ2-7

CDR3aa: CASSKGGLAGGHGDQETQYF
CDR3nt: TGTGCCAGCAGCAAAGGGGGGCTAGCGGGAGGTCATGGGGACCAAGAGACCCAGTACTTC
d_gene: .
v_gene: TRBV21-1
abundance: once
j_gene: TRBJ2-5

CDR3aa: CASGRKPNTEAFF
CDR3nt: TGTGCCAGCGGCAGAAAACCTAACACTGAAGCTTTCTTT
d_gene: .
v_gene: TRBV28
abundance: .
j_gene: TRBJ1-1

CDR3aa: CASRKTGGWTEAFF
CDR3nt: TGTGCCAGCAGGAAAACAGGGGGATGGACTGAAGCTTTCTTT
d_gene: TRBD1
v_gene: TRBV11-2
abundance: .
j_gene: TRBJ1-1

CDR3aa: CASSRYGEAEAFF
CDR3nt: TGTGCCAGTAGTAGGTACGGGGAAGCTGAAGCTTTCTTT
d_gene: .
v_gene: TRBV19
abundance: .
j_gene: TRBJ1-1

CDR3aa: CASSLYTEANTGELFF
CDR3nt: TGTGCCAGCAGCTTGTACACAGAAGCGAACACCGGGGAGCTGTTTTTT
d_gene: .
v_gene: TRBV5-5
abundance: few
j_gene: TRBJ2-2

CDR3aa: CASSLQGTSGTSTDTQYF
CDR3nt: TGTGCCAGCAGCCTACAAGGGACTAGCGGTACTAGCACAGATACGCAGTATTTT
d_gene: TRBD2
v_gene: TRBV7-2
abundance: .
j_gene: TRBJ2-3

CDR3aa: CASSSGLAGTYEQYF
CDR3nt: TGTGCCAGCAGCTCGGGACTAGCGGGAACCTACGAGCAGTACTTC
d_gene: TRBD2
v_gene: TRBV7-9
abundance: .
j_gene: TRBJ2-7

CDR3aa: CASSPTKGTSGTSSYEQYF
CDR3nt: TGTGCCAGCAGTCCCACTAAGGGGACTAGCGGGACTAGCTCCTACGAGCAGTACTTC
d_gene: TRBD2
v_gene: TRBV6-6
abundance: .
j_gene: TRBJ2-7

CDR3aa: CASSSRRLATNEKLFF
CDR3nt: TGTGCCAGCAGCTCCCGCAGGCTTGCAACTAATGAAAAACTGTTTTTT
d_gene: .
v_gene: TRBV28
abundance: .
j_gene: TRBJ1-4

CDR3aa: CASSLDRDNQPQHF
CDR3nt: TGTGCCAGCAGCCTAGACAGGGACAATCAGCCCCAGCATTTT
d_gene: TRBD1
v_gene: TRBV5-6
abundance: few
j_gene: TRBJ1-5

CDR3aa: CSARFGNEKLFF
CDR3nt: TGCAGCGCCCGGTTCGGTAATGAAAAACTGTTTTTT
d_gene: .
v_gene: TRBV29-1
abundance: .
j_gene: TRBJ1-4

CDR3aa: CASSYTWPDSSYSNQPQHF
CDR3nt: TGTGCCAGCAGTTACACCTGGCCTGACAGTTCGTATAGCAATCAGCCCCAGCATTTT
d_gene: .
v_gene: TRBV6-2/TRBV6-3
abundance: .
j_gene: TRBJ1-5

CDR3aa: CASSLATGAGNIQYF
CDR3nt: TGTGCCAGCAGCTTAGCGACAGGGGCGGGAAACATTCAGTACTTC
d_gene: TRBD1
v_gene: TRBV7-2
abundance: .
j_gene: TRBJ2-4

CDR3aa: CASSLEGISGNTIYF
CDR3nt: TGTGCCAGCAGCTTGGAGGGGATCTCTGGAAACACCATATATTTT
d_gene: .
v_gene: TRBV5-5
abundance: .
j_gene: TRBJ1-3

CDR3aa: CASTSRWLSTEAFF
CDR3nt: TGTGCCAGCACCAGCAGGTGGCTAAGCACTGAAGCTTTCTTT
d_gene: .
v_gene: TRBV2
abundance: .
j_gene: TRBJ1-1

CDR3aa: CSTLGGRGANEQFF
CDR3nt: TGCAGCACCCTTGGGGGGAGGGGAGCAAATGAGCAGTTCTTC
d_gene: TRBD2
v_gene: TRBV29-1
abundance: few
j_gene: TRBJ2-1

CDR3aa: CASSSLIDSYTQYF
CDR3nt: TGTGCCAGCAGCTCCCTCATTGACAGTTATACGCAGTATTTT
d_gene: .
v_gene: TRBV5-5
abundance: .
j_gene: TRBJ2-3

CDR3aa: CASSLGLGQTIYGYTF
CDR3nt: TGTGCCAGCAGCTTAGGATTGGGTCAGACAATCTATGGCTACACCTTC
d_gene: .
v_gene: TRBV11-2
abundance: .
j_gene: TRBJ1-2

CDR3aa: CASSLERINYGYTF
CDR3nt: TGTGCCAGCAGCTTGGAGCGGATTAACTATGGCTACACCTTC
d_gene: .
v_gene: TRBV5-6
abundance: .
j_gene: TRBJ1-2

CDR3aa: CASSPRLAGSGETQYF
CDR3nt: TGCGCCAGCAGCCCAAGACTAGCGGGGTCAGGGGAGACCCAGTACTTC
d_gene: TRBD2
v_gene: TRBV5-1
abundance: .
j_gene: TRBJ2-5

CDR3aa: CASSSDSYNEQFF
CDR3nt: TGTGCCAGCAGTTCGGACAGCTACAATGAGCAGTTCTTC
d_gene: .
v_gene: TRBV6-6
abundance: .
j_gene: TRBJ2-1

CDR3aa: CASSRGIVSTGELFF
CDR3nt: TGTGCTAGCAGCCGGGGTATTGTGAGCACCGGGGAGCTGTTTTTT
d_gene: .
v_gene: TRBV7-7
abundance: .
j_gene: TRBJ2-2

CDR3aa: CASSPYGNYGYTF
CDR3nt: TGTGCCAGCTCACCGTACGGTAACTATGGCTACACCTTC
d_gene: .
v_gene: TRBV18
abundance: .
j_gene: TRBJ1-2

CDR3aa: CASSPGTSGRQETQYF
CDR3nt: TGTGCCAGCAGCCCCGGGACTAGCGGGAGGCAAGAGACCCAGTACTTC
d_gene: TRBD2
v_gene: TRBV9
abundance: .
j_gene: TRBJ2-5

CDR3aa: CASSPAGAGGIRTGELFF
CDR3nt: TGTGCCAGCAGCCCAGCGGGCGCGGGAGGGATTCGCACCGGGGAGCTGTTTTTT
d_gene: TRBD2
v_gene: TRBV7-2
abundance: .
j_gene: TRBJ2-2

CDR3aa: CASSSPTSGYEQYF
CDR3nt: TGTGCCAGCAGCTCCCCTACTAGCGGCTACGAGCAGTACTTC
d_gene: TRBD2
v_gene: TRBV5-4
abundance: .
j_gene: TRBJ2-7